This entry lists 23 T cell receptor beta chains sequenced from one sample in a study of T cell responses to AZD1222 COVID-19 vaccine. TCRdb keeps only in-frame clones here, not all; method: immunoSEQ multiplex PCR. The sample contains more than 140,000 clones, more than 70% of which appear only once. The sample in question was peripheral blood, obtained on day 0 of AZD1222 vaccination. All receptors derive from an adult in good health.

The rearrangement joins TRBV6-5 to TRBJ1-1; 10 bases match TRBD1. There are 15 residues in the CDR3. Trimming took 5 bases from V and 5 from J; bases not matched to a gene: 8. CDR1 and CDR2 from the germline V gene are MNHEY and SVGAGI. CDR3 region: CASSRQGARRTEAFF. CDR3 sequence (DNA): TGTGCCAGCAGTCGACAGGGGGCAAGAAGGACTGAAGCTTTCTTT.

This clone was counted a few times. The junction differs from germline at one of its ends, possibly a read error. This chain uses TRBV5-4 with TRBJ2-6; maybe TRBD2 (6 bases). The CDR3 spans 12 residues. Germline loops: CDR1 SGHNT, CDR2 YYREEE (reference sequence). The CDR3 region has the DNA TGTGCCAGCAGCTTTCGGGAGAGTGGAAGGTCTTTC. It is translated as CASSFRESGRSF.

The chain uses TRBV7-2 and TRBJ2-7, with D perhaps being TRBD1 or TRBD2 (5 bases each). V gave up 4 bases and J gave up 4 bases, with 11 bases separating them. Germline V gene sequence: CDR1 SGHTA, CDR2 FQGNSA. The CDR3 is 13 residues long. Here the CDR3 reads CASSSGARYEQYF. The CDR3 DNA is TGTGCCAGCAGCTCCGGGGCCCGTTACGAGCAGTACTTC.

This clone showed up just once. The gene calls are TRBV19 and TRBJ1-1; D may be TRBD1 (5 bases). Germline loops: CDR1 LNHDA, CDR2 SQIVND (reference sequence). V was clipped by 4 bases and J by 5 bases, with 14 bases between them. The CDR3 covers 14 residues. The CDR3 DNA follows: TGTGCCAGTAGTAACCGTGGGGGGGGGACTGAAGCTTTCTTT. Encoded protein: CASSNRGGGTEAFF.

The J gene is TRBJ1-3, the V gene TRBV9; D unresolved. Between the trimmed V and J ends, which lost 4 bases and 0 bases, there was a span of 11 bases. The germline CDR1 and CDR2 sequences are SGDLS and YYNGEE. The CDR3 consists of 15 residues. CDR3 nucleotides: TGTGCCAGCAGCATAGACACCTACTCTGGAAACACCATATATTTT. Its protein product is CASSIDTYSGNTIYF.

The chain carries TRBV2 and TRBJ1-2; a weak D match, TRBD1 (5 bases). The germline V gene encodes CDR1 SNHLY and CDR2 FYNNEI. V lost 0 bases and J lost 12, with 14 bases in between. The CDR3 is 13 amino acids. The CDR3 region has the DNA TGTGCCAGCAGTGAAGCAGTGGCGGGGGTCAACACCTTC. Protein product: CASSEAVAGVNTF.

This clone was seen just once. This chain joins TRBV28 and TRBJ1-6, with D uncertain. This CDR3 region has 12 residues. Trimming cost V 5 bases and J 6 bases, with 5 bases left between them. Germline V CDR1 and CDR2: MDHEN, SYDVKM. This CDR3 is CASSPPNSPLHF. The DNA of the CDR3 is TGTGCCAGCAGTCCCCCTAATTCACCCCTCCACTTT.

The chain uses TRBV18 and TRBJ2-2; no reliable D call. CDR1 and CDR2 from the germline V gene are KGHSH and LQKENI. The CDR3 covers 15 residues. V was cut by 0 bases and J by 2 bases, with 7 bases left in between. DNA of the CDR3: TGTGCCAGCTCACCACCGTACGGAAACACCGGGGAGCTGTTTTTT. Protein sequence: CASSPPYGNTGELFF.

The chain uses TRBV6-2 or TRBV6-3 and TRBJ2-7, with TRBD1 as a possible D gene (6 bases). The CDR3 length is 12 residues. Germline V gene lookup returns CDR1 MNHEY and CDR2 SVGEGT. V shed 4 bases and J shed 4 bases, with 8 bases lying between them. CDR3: CASSSQGYEQYF. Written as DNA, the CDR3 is TGTGCCAGCAGTTCTCAGGGGTACGAGCAGTACTTC.

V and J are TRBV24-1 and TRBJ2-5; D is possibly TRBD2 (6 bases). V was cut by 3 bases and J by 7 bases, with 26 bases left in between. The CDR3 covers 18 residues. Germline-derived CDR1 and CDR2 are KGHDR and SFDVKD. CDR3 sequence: CATSDPLSEGDGKVTQYF. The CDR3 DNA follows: TGTGCCACCAGTGATCCCCTATCGGAGGGTGACGGGAAGGTGACCCAGTACTTC.

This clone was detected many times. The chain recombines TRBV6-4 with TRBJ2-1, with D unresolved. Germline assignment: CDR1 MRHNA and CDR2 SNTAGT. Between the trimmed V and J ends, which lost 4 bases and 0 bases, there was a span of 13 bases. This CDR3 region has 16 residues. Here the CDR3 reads CASSATEQSSYNEQFF. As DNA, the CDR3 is TGTGCCAGCAGTGCCACAGAGCAAAGCTCCTACAATGAGCAGTTCTTC.

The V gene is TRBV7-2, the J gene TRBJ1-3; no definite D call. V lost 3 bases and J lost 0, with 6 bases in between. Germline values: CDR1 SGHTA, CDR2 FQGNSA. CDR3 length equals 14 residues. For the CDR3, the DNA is TGTGCCAGCAGCTTCCGGCACTCTGGAAACACCATATATTTT. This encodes CASSFRHSGNTIYF. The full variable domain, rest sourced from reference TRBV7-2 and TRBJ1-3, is GAGVSQSPSNKVTEKGKDVELRCDPISGHTALYWYRQSLGQGLEFLIYFQGNSAPDKSGLPSDRFSAERTGGSVSTLTIQRTQQEDSAVYLCASSFRHSGNTIYFGEGSWLTVV.

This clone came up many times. The CDR3 nucleotides are TGTGCCAGTAGTCTTGCTCCCTTGAACTATGGCTACACCTTC. Its translation is CASSLAPLNYGYTF. This chain connects TRBV19 to TRBJ1-2; D not certain. The germline CDR1 and CDR2 sequences are LNHDA and SQIVND (reference sequence). The CDR3 is made up of 14 amino acids. V lost 5 bases and J lost 2, with 12 bases in between.

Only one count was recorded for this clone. The CDR3 region has the DNA TGTGCCAGTAGGGTCGGGGGCAATACCGGGGAGCTGTTTTTT. It translates to CASRVGGNTGELFF. This rearrangement joins TRBV19 to TRBJ2-2, with D possibly being TRBD1 or TRBD2 (6 bases each). The CDR3 has 14 amino acids. Germline CDR1 is LNHDA and CDR2 is SQIVND (reference sequence). The V gene lost 6 bases and the J gene lost 5 bases, with 13 bases spanning the gap.

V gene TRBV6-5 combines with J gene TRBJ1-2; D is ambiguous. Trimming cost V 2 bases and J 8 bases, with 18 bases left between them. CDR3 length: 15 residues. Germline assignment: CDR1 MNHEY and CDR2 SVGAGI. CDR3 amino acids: CASSYALNRGPGYTF. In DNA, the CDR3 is TGTGCCAGCAGTTACGCGCTGAACCGCGGACCCGGCTACACCTTC.

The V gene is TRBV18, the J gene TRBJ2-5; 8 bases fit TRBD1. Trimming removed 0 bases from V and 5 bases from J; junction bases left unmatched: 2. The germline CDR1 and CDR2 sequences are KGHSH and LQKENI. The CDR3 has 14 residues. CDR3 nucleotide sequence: TGTGCCAGCTCACCACCGGACAGGGCGGAGACCCAGTACTTC. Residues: CASSPPDRAETQYF.

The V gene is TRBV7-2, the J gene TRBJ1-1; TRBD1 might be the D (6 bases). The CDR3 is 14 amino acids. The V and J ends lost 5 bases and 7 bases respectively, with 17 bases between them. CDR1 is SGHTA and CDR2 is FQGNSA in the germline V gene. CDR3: CASSTLNRASEAFF. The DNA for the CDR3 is TGTGCCAGCAGCACCCTAAACAGGGCTAGTGAAGCTTTCTTT. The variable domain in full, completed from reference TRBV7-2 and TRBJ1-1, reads GAGVSQSPSNKVTEKGKDVELRCDPISGHTALYWYRQSLGQGLEFLIYFQGNSAPDKSGLPSDRFSAERTGGSVSTLTIQRTQQEDSAVYLCASSTLNRASEAFFGQGTRLTVV.

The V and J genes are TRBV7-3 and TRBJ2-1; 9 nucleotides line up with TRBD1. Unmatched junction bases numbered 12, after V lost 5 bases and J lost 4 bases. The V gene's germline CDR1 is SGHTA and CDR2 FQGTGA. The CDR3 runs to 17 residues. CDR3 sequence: CASSLSGDREIYNEQFF. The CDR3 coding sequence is TGTGCCAGCAGCCTTTCCGGGGACAGGGAAATATACAATGAGCAGTTCTTC.

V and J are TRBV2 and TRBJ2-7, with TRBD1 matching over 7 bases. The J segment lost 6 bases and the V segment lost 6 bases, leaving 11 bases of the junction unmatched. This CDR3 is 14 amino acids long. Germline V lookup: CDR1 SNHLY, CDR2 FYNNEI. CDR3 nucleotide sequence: TGTGCCAGCAGCCTACTTGACAGGGAGTCCGAGCAGTACTTC. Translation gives CASSLLDRESEQYF.

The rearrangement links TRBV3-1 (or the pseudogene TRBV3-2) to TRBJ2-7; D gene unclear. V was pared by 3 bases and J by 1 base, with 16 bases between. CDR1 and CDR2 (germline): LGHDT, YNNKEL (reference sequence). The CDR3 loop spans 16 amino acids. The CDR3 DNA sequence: TGTGCCAGCAGCCACTCCCCCCAGGAGTGGTCCTACGAGCAGTACTTC. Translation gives CASSHSPQEWSYEQYF.

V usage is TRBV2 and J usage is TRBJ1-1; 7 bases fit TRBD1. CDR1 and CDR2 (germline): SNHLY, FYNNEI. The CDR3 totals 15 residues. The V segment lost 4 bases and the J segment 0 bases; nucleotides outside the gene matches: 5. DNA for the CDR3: TGTGCCAGCAGTGGAGGGGGCCAATTGAACACTGAAGCTTTCTTT. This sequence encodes CASSGGGQLNTEAFF.

As DNA, the CDR3 is TGTGCCAGCAGCTCGGTAGGGACTCAAGAGACCCAGTACTTC. Translated, it gives CASSSVGTQETQYF. The V call is TRBV7-9, the J call TRBJ2-5, with D possibly matching TRBD2 (6 bases). CDR1 is SEHNR and CDR2 is FQNEAQ in the germline V gene (reference sequence). The CDR3 runs to 14 residues. V was cut by 4 bases and J by 2 bases, with 11 bases left in between.

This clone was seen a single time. This CDR3 reads CASSLPGTATDTQYF. CDR3 sequence (DNA): TGTGCCAGCAGCTTGCCCGGGACAGCAACAGATACGCAGTATTTT. The chain joins TRBV5-8 to TRBJ2-3, with TRBD1 matching over 7 bases. This CDR3 spans 15 amino acids. V gave up 1 base and J gave up 3 bases; unmatched junction bases: 5. Germline V gene sequence: CDR1 SGHTS, CDR2 YDEGEE.